Each of the 19 T cell receptor beta chains below was sequenced from the same sample in a study of OX40 agonist ivuxolimab in advanced cancers. Libraries were prepared by immunoSEQ multiplex PCR; TCRdb keeps only in-frame clonotypes and omits some of them. The repertoire holds about 69,000 clones, with over 80% as singletons. The input for sequencing was CD4+ or CD8+ T cells sorted from blood, taken in a trial of the OX40 agonist ivuxolimab. These receptors all stem from an adult with an advanced solid tumor such as melanoma, head and neck, liver or kidney cancer.

The V gene is TRBV7-6, the J gene TRBJ2-7; the match to TRBD1 covers 10 bases. Per germline, CDR1 SGHVS and CDR2 FNYEAQ. This CDR3 is 15 amino acids long. V shed 1 base, J shed 3 bases, and the junction held 3 bases outside the gene matches. The CDR3 coding sequence is TGTGCCAGCAGCTTAGGACAGGGGGCCGTCTACGAGCAGTACTTC. This encodes CASSLGQGAVYEQYF.

The rearrangement uses TRBV7-9 and TRBJ1-1, with D hard to call. This CDR3 contains 12 residues. Trimming shortened V by 5 bases and J by 3 bases, and 7 bases separated the two germline ends. CDR1 and CDR2 from the germline V gene are SEHNR and FQNEAQ (reference sequence). CDR3 loop: CASSPSDTEAFF. The CDR3 region has the DNA TGTGCCAGCAGCCCCTCAGACACTGAAGCTTTCTTT.

CDR3 amino acids: CASSQEEPTFYNEQFF. In nucleotides, the CDR3 is TGCGCCAGCAGCCAAGAGGAGCCTACGTTCTACAATGAGCAGTTCTTC. This sequence joins TRBV4-3 and TRBJ2-1; D unclear. The germline V and J ends were trimmed by 0 bases and 3 bases, with 12 bases remaining between them. In germline, CDR1 is LGHNA, CDR2 YSLEER. The CDR3 loop spans 16 amino acids.

This clone was picked up one time. The junction differs from germline at one of its ends, possibly a read error. Other DNA sequences in the same sample also yield this CDR3. The gene calls are TRBV9 and TRBJ2-3, with D unresolved. Germline-derived CDR1 and CDR2 are SGDLS and YYNGEE. The CDR3 loop spans 14 amino acids. The chain's CDR3 is CASSVKGSTDTQYF. The CDR3 DNA sequence: TGCGCCAGCAGCGTAAAGGGATCAACAGATACGCAGTATTTT. Full variable domain (outside the CDR3, taken from reference TRBV9 and TRBJ2-3): DSGVTQTPKHLITATGQRVTLRCSPRSGDLSVYWYQQSLDQGLQFLIQYYNGEERAKGNILERFSAQQFPDLHSELNLSSLELGDSALYFCASSVKGSTDTQYFGPGTRLTVL.

The table lists this clone with a count of one. The V and J genes are TRBV19 and TRBJ2-7; 12 nucleotides agree with TRBD2. V gave up 7 bases and J gave up 6 bases; unmatched junction bases: 1. The germline gives CDR1 LNHDA, CDR2 SQIVND (reference sequence). The CDR3 spans 12 residues. As DNA, the CDR3 is TGTGCCAGTACGGGACTAGCGGGCGAGCAGTACTTC. The encoded protein is CASTGLAGEQYF.

The V call is TRBV28, the J call TRBJ1-1, with 7 bases lining up with TRBD1. This CDR3 is built from 12 residues. The germline V gene encodes CDR1 MDHEN and CDR2 SYDVKM. J was trimmed by 11 bases and V by 5 bases; bases with no gene match: 8. The CDR3, as DNA: TGTGCCAGCAGTAGGTACGGACAGGAGGCTTTCTTT. Amino acid sequence: CASSRYGQEAFF.

V usage is TRBV11-2 and J usage is TRBJ2-5; possible D gene TRBD1, 6 bases. The V end was cut by 0 bases, the J end by 5 bases, with 10 bases between. From germline, CDR1 is SGHAT and CDR2 FQNNGV. This CDR3 is built from 14 residues. DNA of the CDR3: TGTGCCAGCAGCTTAGAATGGCAGGGGGAGACCCAGTACTTC. This sequence encodes CASSLEWQGETQYF.

The chain recombines TRBV30 with TRBJ2-7; the D call may be TRBD1 or TRBD2 (6 bases each). Per germline, CDR1 GTSNPN and CDR2 SVGIG (reference sequence). Trimming took 0 bases from V and 7 from J, leaving 16 bases between them. The CDR3 consists of 14 residues. This chain's CDR3 is CAWSVRGPLGEQYF. The CDR3 DNA is TGTGCCTGGAGTGTACGGGGGCCCCTGGGGGAGCAGTACTTC.

The sample holds one count of this clone. The J gene is TRBJ2-7, the V gene TRBV6-5; D might be TRBD1 or TRBD2, each matching 6 bases. The CDR3 covers 13 residues. V was pared by 8 bases and J by 3 bases, with 14 bases between. The germline CDR1 and CDR2 sequences are MNHEY and SVGAGI. For the CDR3, the DNA is TGTGCCAGCGGATCGAGGGGGGACTACGAGCAGTACTTC. Amino acid sequence: CASGSRGDYEQYF.

The V gene is TRBV11-2, the J gene TRBJ2-1, with a tentative D call TRBD2 (5 bases). Deletions cut 7 bases from V and 7 bases from J, with 14 bases between. From germline, CDR1 is SGHAT and CDR2 FQNNGV. This CDR3 is built from 13 residues. DNA for the CDR3: TGTGCCAGCACTTGGGGAGTCCCGAATGAGCAGTTCTTC. Translating it yields CASTWGVPNEQFF.

V and J are TRBV19 and TRBJ1-5; D unresolved. The V and J ends lost 1 base and 2 bases respectively, with 12 bases between them. CDR1 is LNHDA, CDR2 SQIVND, per germline (reference sequence). The CDR3 totals 16 residues. The CDR3 protein is CASSIAAGLGNQPQHF. The DNA of the CDR3 is TGTGCCAGTAGTATAGCTGCTGGGCTAGGCAATCAGCCCCAGCATTTT.

The chain employs TRBV19 and TRBJ2-1; D is perhaps TRBD1 or TRBD2 (5 bases each). Germline V gene lookup returns CDR1 LNHDA and CDR2 SQIVND (reference sequence). The CDR3 runs to 14 residues. V was shortened by 7 bases and J by 7 bases, with 17 bases between the two germline ends. The CDR3 is CASTPTARANEQFF. DNA for the CDR3: TGTGCCAGTACCCCGACAGCGAGGGCAAATGAGCAGTTCTTC.

The chain couples TRBV6-1 to TRBJ1-1; D remains unclear. There are 14 residues in the CDR3. Germline values: CDR1 MNHNS, CDR2 SASEGT. Trimming pared 1 base from V and 4 bases from J, leaving 10 bases between. The DNA of the CDR3 is TGTGCCAGCAGTGAAGTTCGTCTGTCCACTGAAGCTTTCTTT. Protein: CASSEVRLSTEAFF.

The chain carries TRBV13 and TRBJ1-1; D gene ambiguous. Trimming removed 5 bases at V and 5 bases at J, with 18 bases between. The CDR3 is 15 amino acids. The germline CDR1 and CDR2 sequences are PRHDT and FYEKMQ (reference sequence). CDR3 in amino acids: CASSTSTGFRTEAFF. For the CDR3, the DNA is TGTGCCAGCAGCACGTCCACGGGGTTTCGGACTGAAGCTTTCTTT.

The chain recombines TRBV29-1 with TRBJ2-2; TRBD2 aligns across 9 bases. The CDR3 sequence is 14 residues long. Trimming removed 1 base from V and 6 bases from J; junction bases left unmatched: 3. Germline V lookup: CDR1 SQVTM, CDR2 ANQGSEA. The CDR3 loop reads CSVEGSGRPGELFF. In DNA, the CDR3 is TGCAGCGTTGAAGGTAGCGGGAGACCCGGGGAGCTGTTTTTT.

The genes are TRBV5-4 and TRBJ2-3; 8 bases map to TRBD2. CDR3 length: 15 amino acids. The V segment lost 5 bases and the J segment 4 bases; nucleotides outside the gene matches: 9. Looked up from germline, CDR1 is SGHNT and CDR2 is YYREEE (reference sequence). The CDR3 region is CASRMTSASSDTQYF. The CDR3 DNA reads as TGTGCCAGCAGGATGACTAGCGCCTCTTCAGATACGCAGTATTTT.

J is TRBJ2-5 and V is TRBV11-3, with 7 bases matching TRBD1. The CDR3 extends over 15 amino acids. CDR1 and CDR2 from the germline V gene are SGHNT and YENEEA. V was pared by 4 bases and J by 1 base, with 6 bases of the junction left unmatched. Here the CDR3 DNA reads TGTGCCAGCAGCTCCCCCAGGGACAGCCAAGAGACCCAGTACTTC. This codes for CASSSPRDSQETQYF. Supplemented by reference TRBV11-3 and TRBJ2-5, the full variable domain reads EAGVVQSPRYKIIEKKQPVAFWCNPISGHNTLYWYLQNLGQGPELLIRYENEEAVDDSQLPKDRFSAERLKGVDSTLKIQPAELGDSAVYLCASSSPRDSQETQYFGPGTRLLVL.

V gene TRBV5-5 combines with J gene TRBJ2-3; D might be TRBD2 (6 bases). Germline lookup yields CDR1 SGHKS and CDR2 YYEKEE (reference sequence). This CDR3 region has 15 residues. V shed 4 bases and J shed 0 bases, with 12 bases lying between them. This chain's CDR3 is CASSGGGISTDTQYF. DNA of the CDR3: TGTGCCAGCAGCGGTGGGGGGATCAGCACAGATACGCAGTATTTT. Looking up the rest from reference TRBV5-5 and TRBJ2-3 gives the full variable domain: DAGVTQSPTHLIKTRGQQVTLRCSPISGHKSVSWYQQVLGQGPQFIFQYYEKEERGRGNFPDRFSARQFPNYSSELNVNALLLGDSALYLCASSGGGISTDTQYFGPGTRLTVL.

Of note for this clone: One end of the junction fails to match germline, which may point to a read error. In nucleotides, the CDR3 is TGTGCTAGCAGTCTTAGCGGGACAACGGGCAATGAGCAGTTCTTC. The encoded protein is CASSLSGTTGNEQFF. The chain recombines TRBV7-7 with TRBJ2-1; TRBD2 aligns across 8 bases. The CDR3 consists of 15 residues. Germline V gives CDR1 SSHAT, CDR2 FNYEAQ (reference sequence).